The 3 T cell receptor beta chains given below trace back to one sample, sequenced in a study of beta chain features in type 1 diabetes. Study-level points and caveats: TCRB CDR3s were moderately but significantly shorter in Type 1 diabetes patients in all four CD4+ subsets.

Every bit of the isolated RNA underwent reverse transcription, so sequencing read expressed TCRB transcripts. TCRdb's copy holds only in-frame clones and misses some; the assay was immunoSEQ multiplex PCR. Of a few hundred thousand clones in the sample, 13% were seen once. Antigens for these TCRs are unknown. Sequencing was performed on naive CD4+ T cells from blood. The receptors derive from a woman under 30 with type 1 diabetes.

The chain combines TRBV5-6 with TRBJ2-5; TRBD1 matches at 10 bases. With V trimmed by 3 bases and J by 5 bases, 10 bases remained unmatched. The CDR3 covers 16 residues. Germline V gene lookup returns CDR1 SGHDT and CDR2 YYEEEE. The CDR3 DNA follows: TGTGCCAGCAGCTATCTCCGACAGGGGGCAGGGGAGACCCAGTACTTC. Translating gives CASSYLRQGAGETQYF. The full variable domain, completed using reference TRBV5-6 and TRBJ2-5, is DAGVTQSPTHLIKTRGQQVTLRCSPKSGHDTVSWYQQALGQGPQFIFQYYEEEERQRGNFPDRFSGHQFPNYSSELNVNALLLGDSALYLCASSYLRQGAGETQYFGPGTRLLVL.

This clone was recorded a few times. The chain is built from TRBV30 and TRBJ1-4; TRBD1 matches 9 bases. The V gene's germline CDR1 is GTSNPN and CDR2 SVGIG (reference sequence). The CDR3 contains 14 residues. V lost 7 bases, J lost 5 bases, and 8 bases stayed unmatched. The CDR3 coding sequence is TGTGCCTCCGTCGGGGGGACAGGGAATGAAAAACTGTTTTTT. Residues: CASVGGTGNEKLFF. Supplemented by reference TRBV30 and TRBJ1-4, the full variable domain reads SQTIHQWPATLVQPVGSPLSLECTVEGTSNPNLYWYRQAAGRGLQLLFYSVGIGQISSEVPQNLSASRPQDRQFILSSKKLLLSDSGFYLCASVGGTGNEKLFFGSGTQLSVL.

This chain joins TRBV7-2 and TRBJ2-5, with TRBD2 matching over 11 bases. The CDR3 loop spans 15 amino acids. Unmatched junction bases numbered 3, after V lost 6 bases and J lost 0 bases. Germline CDR1 and CDR2: SGHTA and FQGNSA. CDR3 nucleotide sequence: TGTGCCAGCAGAAGGACTAGCGGGTACCAAGAGACCCAGTACTTC. This codes for CASRRTSGYQETQYF. Variable domain in full (rest from reference TRBV7-2 and TRBJ2-5): GAGVSQSPSNKVTEKGKDVELRCDPISGHTALYWYRQSLGQGLEFLIYFQGNSAPDKSGLPSDRFSAERTGGSVSTLTIQRTQQEDSAVYLCASRRTSGYQETQYFGPGTRLLVL.